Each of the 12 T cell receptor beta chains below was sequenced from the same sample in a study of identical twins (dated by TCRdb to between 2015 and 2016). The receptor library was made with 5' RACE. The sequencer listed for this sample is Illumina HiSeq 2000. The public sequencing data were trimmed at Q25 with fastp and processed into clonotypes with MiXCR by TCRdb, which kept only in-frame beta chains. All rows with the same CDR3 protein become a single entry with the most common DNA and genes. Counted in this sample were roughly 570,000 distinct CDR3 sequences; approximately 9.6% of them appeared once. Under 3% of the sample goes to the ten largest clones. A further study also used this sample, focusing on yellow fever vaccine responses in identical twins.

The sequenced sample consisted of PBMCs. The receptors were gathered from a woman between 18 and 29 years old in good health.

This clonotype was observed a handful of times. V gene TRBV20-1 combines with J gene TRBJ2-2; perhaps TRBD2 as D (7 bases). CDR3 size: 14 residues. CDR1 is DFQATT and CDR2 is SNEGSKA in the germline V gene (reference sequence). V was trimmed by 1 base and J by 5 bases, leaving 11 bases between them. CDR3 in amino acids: CSARAGGGTGELFF. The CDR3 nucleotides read TGCAGTGCTAGAGCGGGGGGCGGAACCGGGGAGCTGTTTTTT.

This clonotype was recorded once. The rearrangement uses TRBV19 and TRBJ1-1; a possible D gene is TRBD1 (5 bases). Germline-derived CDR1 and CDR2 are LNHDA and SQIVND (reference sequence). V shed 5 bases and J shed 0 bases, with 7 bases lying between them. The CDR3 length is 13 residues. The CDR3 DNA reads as TGTGCCAGTAGTGCAGGGATGAACACTGAAGCTTTCTTT. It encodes CASSAGMNTEAFF. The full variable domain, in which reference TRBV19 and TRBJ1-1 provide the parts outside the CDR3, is DGGITQSPKYLFRKEGQNVTLSCEQNLNHDAMYWYRQDPGQGLRLIYYSQIVNDFQKGDIAEGYSVSREKKESFPLTVTSAQKNPTAFYLCASSAGMNTEAFFGQGTRLTVV.

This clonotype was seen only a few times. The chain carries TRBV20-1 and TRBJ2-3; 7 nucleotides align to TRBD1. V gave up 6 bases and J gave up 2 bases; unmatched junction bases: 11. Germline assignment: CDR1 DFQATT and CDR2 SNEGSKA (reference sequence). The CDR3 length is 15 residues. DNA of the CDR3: TGCAGTGCGGACAGACAGGGAAAAACCACAGATACGCAGTATTTT. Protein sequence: CSADRQGKTTDTQYF.

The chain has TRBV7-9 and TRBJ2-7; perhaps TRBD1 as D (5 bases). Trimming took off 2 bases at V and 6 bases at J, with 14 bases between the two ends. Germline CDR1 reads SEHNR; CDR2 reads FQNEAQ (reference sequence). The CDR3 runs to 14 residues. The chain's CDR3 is CASSLKGLTGEQYF. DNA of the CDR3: TGTGCCAGCAGCTTAAAGGGGCTAACCGGCGAGCAGTACTTC.

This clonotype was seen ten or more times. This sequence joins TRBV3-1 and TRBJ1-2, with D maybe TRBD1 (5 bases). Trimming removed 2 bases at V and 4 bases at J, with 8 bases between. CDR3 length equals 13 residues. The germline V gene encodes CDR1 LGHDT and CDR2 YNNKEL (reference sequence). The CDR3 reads CASSQLDSYGYTF. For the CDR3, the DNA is TGTGCCAGCAGCCAATTAGACAGCTATGGCTACACCTTC.

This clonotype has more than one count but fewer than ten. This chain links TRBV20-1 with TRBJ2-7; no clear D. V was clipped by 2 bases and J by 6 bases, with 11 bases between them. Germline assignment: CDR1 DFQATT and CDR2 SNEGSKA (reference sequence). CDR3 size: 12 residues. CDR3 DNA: TGCAGTGCTAGATCTCCCTCCACCGAGCAGTACTTC. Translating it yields CSARSPSTEQYF.

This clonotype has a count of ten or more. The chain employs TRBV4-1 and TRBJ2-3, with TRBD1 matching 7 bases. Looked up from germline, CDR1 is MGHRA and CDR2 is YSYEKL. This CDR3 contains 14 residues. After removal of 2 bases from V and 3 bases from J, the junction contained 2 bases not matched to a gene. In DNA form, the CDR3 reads TGCGCCAGCAGCCAACTGACAGGGACAGATACGCAGTATTTT. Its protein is CASSQLTGTDTQYF.

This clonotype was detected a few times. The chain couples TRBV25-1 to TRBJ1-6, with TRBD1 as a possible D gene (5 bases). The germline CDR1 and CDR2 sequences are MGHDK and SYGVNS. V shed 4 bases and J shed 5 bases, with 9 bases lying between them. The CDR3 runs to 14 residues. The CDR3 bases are TGTGCCAGCAGTGTGACAGCTGATAATTCACCCCTCCACTTT. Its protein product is CASSVTADNSPLHF.

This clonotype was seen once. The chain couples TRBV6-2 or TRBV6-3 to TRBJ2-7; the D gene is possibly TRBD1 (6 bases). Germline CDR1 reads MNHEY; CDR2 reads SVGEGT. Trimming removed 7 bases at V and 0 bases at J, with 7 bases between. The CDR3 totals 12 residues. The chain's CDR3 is CASMDSSYEQYF. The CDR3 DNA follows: TGTGCCAGCATGGACAGCTCCTACGAGCAGTACTTC.

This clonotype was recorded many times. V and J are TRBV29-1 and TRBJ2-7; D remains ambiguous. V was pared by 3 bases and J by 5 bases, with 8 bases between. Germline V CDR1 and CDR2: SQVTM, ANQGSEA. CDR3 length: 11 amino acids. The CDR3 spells CSVELGNEQYF. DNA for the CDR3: TGCAGCGTTGAGTTGGGTAACGAGCAGTACTTC.

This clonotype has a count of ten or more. The CDR3 region is CASNHPGLSTDTQYF. The CDR3, as DNA: TGCGCCAGCAACCATCCGGGACTAAGCACAGATACGCAGTATTTT. This chain joins TRBV4-1 and TRBJ2-3, with TRBD2 matching over 7 bases. CDR1 is MGHRA, CDR2 YSYEKL, per germline. The V gene end was trimmed by 7 bases and the J gene end by 0 bases; junction bases not matched to a gene: 7. The length of the CDR3 is 15 residues.

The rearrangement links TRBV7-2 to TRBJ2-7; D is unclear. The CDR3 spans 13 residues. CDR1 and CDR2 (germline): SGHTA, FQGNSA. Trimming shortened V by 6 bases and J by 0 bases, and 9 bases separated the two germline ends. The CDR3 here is CASRPPSSYEQYF. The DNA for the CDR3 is TGTGCCAGCAGACCCCCTAGCTCCTACGAGCAGTACTTC.